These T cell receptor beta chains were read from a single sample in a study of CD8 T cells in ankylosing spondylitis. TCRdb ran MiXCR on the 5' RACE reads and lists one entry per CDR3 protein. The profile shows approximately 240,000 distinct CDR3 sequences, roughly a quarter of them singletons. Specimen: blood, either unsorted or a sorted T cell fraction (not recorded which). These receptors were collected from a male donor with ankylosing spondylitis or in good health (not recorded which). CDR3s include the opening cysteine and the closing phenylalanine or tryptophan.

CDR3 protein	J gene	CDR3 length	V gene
CSGGQGPDTQYF	TRBJ2-3	12	TRBV20-1
CGGGTSVYEQFF	TRBJ2-1	12	TRBV20-1
CATSRGYQGDGDTQYF	TRBJ2-3	16	TRBV15
CASSAPKGYGYTF	TRBJ1-2	13	TRBV11-2
CASKHGTTLETQYF	TRBJ2-5	14	TRBV12-3/TRBV12-4
CSARVAVTGELFF	TRBJ2-2	13	TRBV20-1
CASSQRTSGGAAQYF	TRBJ2-7	15	TRBV7-6
CASSRSPGQGTGELFF	TRBJ2-2	16	TRBV7-2
CSASSGMNQNIQYF	TRBJ2-4	14	TRBV20-1
CASGGGAVTGELFF	TRBJ2-2	14	TRBV28
CASSLLREAGAKNIQYF	TRBJ2-4	17	TRBV6-1
CSARAGGNQPQHF	TRBJ1-5	13	TRBV20-1
CASSLEPNEQFF	TRBJ2-1	12	TRBV12-3/TRBV12-4
CASSWGPENTGELFF	TRBJ2-2	15	TRBV5-5
CASSLSVNTEAFF	TRBJ1-1	13	TRBV7-9
CSASSRLTYEQYF	TRBJ2-7	13	TRBV20-1
CSAQGVQGETQYF	TRBJ2-5	13	TRBV20-1
CSVGRDGDTQYF	TRBJ2-3	12	TRBV29-1
CSVSQGAPDGELFF	TRBJ2-2	14	TRBV29-1
CASSSRGAVPSYEQYF	TRBJ2-7	16	TRBV12-3/TRBV12-4
CAKRGAGKYEQYF	TRBJ2-7	13	TRBV2
CAISEAQGGGHYNEQFF	TRBJ2-1	17	TRBV10-3
CSVSRDGNNEKLFF	TRBJ1-4	14	TRBV29-1
CASTRLSRVSDNEQFF	TRBJ2-1	16	TRBV12-3/TRBV12-4
CSGFSGEVETQYF	TRBJ2-5	13	TRBV29-1
CASSPSGLVDTGELFF	TRBJ2-2	16	TRBV12-3/TRBV12-4
CSAREDGEAFF	TRBJ1-1	11	TRBV20-1
CASRDSGQVSTDTQYF	TRBJ2-3	16	TRBV6-1
CASSGAKRLGGETQYF	TRBJ2-5	16	TRBV10-2
CSVVPPGDKQYF	TRBJ2-7	12	TRBV29-1
CASSFGGPSQDTQYF	TRBJ2-3	15	TRBV7-9
CSASGGRTDTQYF	TRBJ2-3	13	TRBV20-1
CASSVSAGGYETQYF	TRBJ2-5	15	TRBV9
CASSFGWGENEQFF	TRBJ2-1	14	TRBV12-3/TRBV12-4
CSAGTTGKQETQYF	TRBJ2-5	14	TRBV20-1
CASSFWESGEQYF	TRBJ2-7	13	TRBV28
CASSLGFNRRADTQYF	TRBJ2-3	16	TRBV12-3/TRBV12-4
CASSNGQIQETQYF	TRBJ2-5	14	TRBV25-1
CSVARALNTGELFF	TRBJ2-2	14	TRBV29-1
CASSSWGQIDTDTQYF	TRBJ2-3	16	TRBV12-3/TRBV12-4
CASSLGAGTIYNEQFF	TRBJ2-1	16	TRBV5-5